The 4 T cell receptor beta chains in this list originate from one sample, sequenced in a study of cytomegalovirus exposure and HLA in healthy donors (TCRdb year 2017). Preparation of the library involved the immunoSEQ multiplex PCR assay. A mixture of 60 forward primers for TCR Vbeta segments and 13 reverse primers for TCR Jbeta segments was used in the multiplex PCR. Here the immuneACCESS table is served through TCRdb, limited to in-frame sequences with V and J called. Missing clones are a known gap in these copies; in checked studies unresolved V genes cover under half, and the rest lacks a known reason. Counted in this sample were about 120,000 clones; roughly 10% of them appeared once. The top ten clonotypes cover around 5% of the sample. Material: PBMCs. The receptors stem from a woman under 30 in good health and CMV-seropositive.

This clone has more than one count but fewer than ten. This chain joins TRBV6-5 and TRBJ2-7; weak D call: TRBD2 (5 bases). V was cut by 10 bases and J by 4 bases, with 17 bases left in between. The germline V gene encodes CDR1 MNHEY and CDR2 SVGAGI. The CDR3 consists of 13 residues. This CDR3 is CATGPGMRYEQYF. The CDR3 DNA follows: TGTGCCACCGGCCCGGGGATGAGATACGAGCAGTACTTC.

This clone was picked up a small number of times. Within the sample, other DNA sequences also encode this same CDR3. The genes are TRBV18 and TRBJ1-2, with a possible D match to TRBD1 (6 bases). CDR3 length equals 12 residues. Trimming pared 2 bases from V and 8 bases from J, leaving 9 bases between. CDR1 is KGHSH, CDR2 LQKENI, per germline. For the CDR3, the DNA is TGTGCCAGCTCACCAGCAGGGGAAGGCTACACCTTC. Translating gives CASSPAGEGYTF. The whole variable domain, remainder taken from reference TRBV18 and TRBJ1-2, is NAGVMQNPRHLVRRRGQEARLRCSPMKGHSHVYWYRQLPEEGLKFMVYLQKENIIDESGMPKERFSAEFPKEGPSILRIQQVVRGDSAAYFCASSPAGEGYTFGSGTRLTVV.

The V and J genes are TRBV27 and TRBJ2-5; 7 nucleotides line up with TRBD2. The CDR3 covers 16 residues. V shed 8 bases and J 5 bases; nucleotides not matched to a gene: 17. CDR1 MNHEY and CDR2 SMNVEV come from the germline V gene (reference sequence). The CDR3 sequence: CASGPRGGRLGETQYF. The DNA for the CDR3 is TGTGCCAGCGGCCCTCGGGGAGGGCGGTTGGGGGAGACCCAGTACTTC.

This clone was seen repeatedly, ten times or more. The CDR3: CASSSRITTGSTSTDTQYF. The CDR3 DNA follows: TGTGCCAGCAGCTCGAGAATTACTACTGGAAGTACTAGCACAGATACGCAGTATTTT. The gene calls are TRBV7-9 and TRBJ2-3; no firm D call. Per germline, CDR1 SEHNR and CDR2 FQNEAQ (reference sequence). V shed 4 bases and J shed 0 bases, with 23 bases lying between them. The CDR3 is 19 residues long.